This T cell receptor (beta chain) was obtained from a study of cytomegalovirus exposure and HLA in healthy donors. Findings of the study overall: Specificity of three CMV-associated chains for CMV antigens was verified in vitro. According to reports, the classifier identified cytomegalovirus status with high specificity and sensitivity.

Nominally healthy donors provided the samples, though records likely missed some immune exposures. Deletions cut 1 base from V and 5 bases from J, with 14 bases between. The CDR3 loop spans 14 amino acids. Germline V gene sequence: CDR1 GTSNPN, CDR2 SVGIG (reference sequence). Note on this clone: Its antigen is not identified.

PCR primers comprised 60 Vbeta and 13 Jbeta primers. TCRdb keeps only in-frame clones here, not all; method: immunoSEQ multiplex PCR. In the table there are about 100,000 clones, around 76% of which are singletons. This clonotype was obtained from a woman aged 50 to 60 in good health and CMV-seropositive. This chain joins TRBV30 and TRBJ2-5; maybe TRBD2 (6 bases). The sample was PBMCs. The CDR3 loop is CAWSAAGSGETQYF. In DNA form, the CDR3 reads TGTGCCTGGAGTGCCGCGGGGTCTGGCGAGACCCAGTACTTC.